This TCR beta chain was obtained from a study of identical twins. Trimming removed 6 bases from V and 5 bases from J, with 16 bases in between. This CDR3 is 14 amino acids long. Germline lookup yields CDR1 MNHEY and CDR2 SVGEGT. Via MiXCR, TCRdb re-called the 5' RACE reads, giving one row per CDR3 protein. The data hold 200,000 to 250,000 distinct CDR3 sequences, with 6% to 9% observed a single time. This sample also appeared in a second study, on yellow fever vaccine responses in identical twins.

J is TRBJ2-5 and V is TRBV6-2 or TRBV6-3; D perhaps matches TRBD1 (6 bases). Sequencing used memory (CD45RO+) T cells sorted from blood. The origin of this receptor is a woman younger than 30 in good health. The CDR3 region is CASREQGRGETQYF. The CDR3 nucleotides are TGTGCCAGCAGAGAGCAGGGGAGAGGGGAGACCCAGTACTTC.